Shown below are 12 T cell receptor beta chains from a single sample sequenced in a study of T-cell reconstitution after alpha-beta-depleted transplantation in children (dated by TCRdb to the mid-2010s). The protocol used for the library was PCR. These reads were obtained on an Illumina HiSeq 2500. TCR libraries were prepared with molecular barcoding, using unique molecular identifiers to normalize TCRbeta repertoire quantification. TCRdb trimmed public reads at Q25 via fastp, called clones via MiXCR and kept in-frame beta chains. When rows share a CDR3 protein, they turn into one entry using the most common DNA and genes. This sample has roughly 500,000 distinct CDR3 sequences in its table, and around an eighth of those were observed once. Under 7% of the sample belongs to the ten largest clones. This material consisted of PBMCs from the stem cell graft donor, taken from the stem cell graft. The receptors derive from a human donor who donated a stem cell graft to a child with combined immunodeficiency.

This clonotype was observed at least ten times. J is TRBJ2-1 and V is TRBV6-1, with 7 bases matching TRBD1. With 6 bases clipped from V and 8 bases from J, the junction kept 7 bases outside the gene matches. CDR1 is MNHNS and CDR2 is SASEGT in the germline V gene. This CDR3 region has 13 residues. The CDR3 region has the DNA TGTGCCAGCAGGCTGGGACAGTTCCATGAGCAGTTCTTC. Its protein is CASRLGQFHEQFF.

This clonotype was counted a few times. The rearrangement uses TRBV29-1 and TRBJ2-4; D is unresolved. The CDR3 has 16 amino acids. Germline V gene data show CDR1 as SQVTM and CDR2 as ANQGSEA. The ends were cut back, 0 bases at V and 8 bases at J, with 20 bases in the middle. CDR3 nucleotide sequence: TGCAGCGTTGAAGATGCAGGAGACGCCCCAAGGTACATTCAGTACTTC. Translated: CSVEDAGDAPRYIQYF.

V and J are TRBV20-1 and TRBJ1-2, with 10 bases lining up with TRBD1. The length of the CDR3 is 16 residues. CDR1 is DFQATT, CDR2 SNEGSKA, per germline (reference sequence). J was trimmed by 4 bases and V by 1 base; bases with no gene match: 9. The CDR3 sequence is CSARAYETGGSYGYTF. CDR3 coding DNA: TGCAGTGCTAGAGCTTACGAGACAGGGGGCTCCTATGGCTACACCTTC.

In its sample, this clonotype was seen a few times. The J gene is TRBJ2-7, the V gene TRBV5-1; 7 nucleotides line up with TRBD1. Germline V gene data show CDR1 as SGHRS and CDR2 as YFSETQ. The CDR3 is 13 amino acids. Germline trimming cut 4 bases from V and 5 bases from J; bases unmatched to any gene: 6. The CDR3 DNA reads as TGCGCCAGCAGCCTACAGGGGTTCCACGAGCAGTACTTC. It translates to CASSLQGFHEQYF.

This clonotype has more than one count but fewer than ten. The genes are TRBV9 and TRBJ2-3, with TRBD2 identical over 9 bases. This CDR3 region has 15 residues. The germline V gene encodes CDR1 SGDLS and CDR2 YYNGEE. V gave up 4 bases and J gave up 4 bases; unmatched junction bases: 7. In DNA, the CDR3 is TGTGCCAGCAGCTTACGGACTAGCGAAGCAGATACGCAGTATTTT. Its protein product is CASSLRTSEADTQYF.

CDR3 sequence: CATDPNRGTGELFF. CDR3 sequence (DNA): TGTGCCACCGACCCAAACCGGGGCACCGGGGAGCTGTTTTTT. V usage is TRBV7-8 and J usage is TRBJ2-2; a weak D match, TRBD2 (5 bases). From germline, CDR1 is SGHVS and CDR2 FQNEAQ. Trimming pared 10 bases from V and 4 bases from J, leaving 16 bases between. This CDR3 comprises 14 residues.

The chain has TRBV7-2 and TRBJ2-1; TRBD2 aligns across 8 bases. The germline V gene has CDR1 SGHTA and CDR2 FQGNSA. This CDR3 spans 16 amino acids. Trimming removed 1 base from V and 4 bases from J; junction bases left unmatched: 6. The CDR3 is CASSLGGGTQYNEQFF. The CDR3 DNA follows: TGTGCCAGCAGCTTAGGCGGGGGGACACAATACAATGAGCAGTTCTTC.

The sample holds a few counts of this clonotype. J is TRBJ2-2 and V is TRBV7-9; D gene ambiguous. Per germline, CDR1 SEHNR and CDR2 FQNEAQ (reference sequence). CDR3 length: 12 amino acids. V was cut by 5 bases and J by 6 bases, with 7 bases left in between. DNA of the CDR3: TGTGCCAGCAGCCAAGATCCCGGGGAGCTGTTTTTT. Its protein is CASSQDPGELFF.

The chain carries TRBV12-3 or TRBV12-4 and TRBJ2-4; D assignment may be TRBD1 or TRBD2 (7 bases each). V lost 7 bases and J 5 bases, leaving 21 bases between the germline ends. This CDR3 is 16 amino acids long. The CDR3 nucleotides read TGTGCCAGCACCCCGGGCAGGGGGGGTTACGAAAACATTCAGTACTTC. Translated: CASTPGRGGYENIQYF.

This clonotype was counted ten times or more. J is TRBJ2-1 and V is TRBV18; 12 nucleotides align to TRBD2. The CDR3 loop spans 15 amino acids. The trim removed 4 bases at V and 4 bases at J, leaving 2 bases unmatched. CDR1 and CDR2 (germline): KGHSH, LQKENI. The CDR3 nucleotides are TGTGCCAGCTCACGACTAGCGGGAGTGTACAATGAGCAGTTCTTC. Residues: CASSRLAGVYNEQFF.

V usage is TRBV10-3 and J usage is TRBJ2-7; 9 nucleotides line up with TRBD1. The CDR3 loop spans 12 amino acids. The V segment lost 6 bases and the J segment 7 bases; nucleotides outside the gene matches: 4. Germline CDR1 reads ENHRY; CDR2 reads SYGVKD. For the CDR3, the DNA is TGTGCCATCAGGGGACAGGGAGGGGAGCAGTACTTC. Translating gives CAIRGQGGEQYF.

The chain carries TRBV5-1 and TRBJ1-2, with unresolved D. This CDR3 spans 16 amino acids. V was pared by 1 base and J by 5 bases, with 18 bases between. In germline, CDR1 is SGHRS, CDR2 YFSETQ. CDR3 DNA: TGCGCCAGCAGCTTGTATTTTGACGACACACCTTATGGCTACACCTTC. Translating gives CASSLYFDDTPYGYTF.